A selection of T cell receptor beta chains follows, all from one sample in a study of CD8 T cells in ankylosing spondylitis. MiXCR, run by TCRdb on the 5' RACE reads, gives a single entry per CDR3 protein. This sample yields some 92,000 distinct CDR3 sequences, of which around 25% are seen a single time; about 60% belongs to the top ten. Specimen: blood, either unsorted or a sorted T cell fraction (not recorded which). Receptor source: a male donor with ankylosing spondylitis or in good health (not recorded which). Each CDR3 is given with its conserved first and last residue. A D gene is named only where the DNA matches it firmly. The listing skips clone size in some rows; elsewhere it reads once, few, many or a size class.

D	size	J	V	CDR3	DNA
TRBD1	few	TRBJ1-2	TRBV7-2	CASSPGQAGGGYTF	TGTGCCAGCAGCCCCGGACAGGCGGGTGGAGGCTACACCTTC
.	few	TRBJ2-5	TRBV15	CATSREEQTFGETQYF	TGTGCCACCAGCAGAGAGGAGCAGACCTTCGGGGAGACCCAGTACTTC
.	few	TRBJ1-2	TRBV29-1	CSVGEQGGGYTF	TGCAGCGTTGGGGAACAGGGTGGCGGCTACACCTTC
.	.	TRBJ2-7	TRBV5-6	CASSSRRRIDYEQYF	TGTGCCAGCAGCTCTAGGAGGCGGATCGACTACGAGCAGTACTTC
.	few	TRBJ2-3	TRBV28	CASSWTGSTDTQYF	TGTGCCAGCAGCTGGACGGGGAGCACAGATACGCAGTATTTT
.	.	TRBJ2-3	TRBV3-1	CASSQEAQRGVADTQYF	TGTGCCAGCAGCCAAGAGGCCCAGCGCGGCGTAGCAGATACGCAGTATTTT
TRBD1	many	TRBJ2-1	TRBV20-1	CSARQRTGVTYNEQFF	TGCAGTGCTAGACAAAGGACAGGGGTGACCTACAATGAGCAGTTCTTC
.	few	TRBJ1-3	TRBV7-6	CASSSTGNTIYF	TGTGCCAGCAGCTCTACTGGAAACACCATATATTTT
.	few	TRBJ2-3	TRBV7-3	CASSLFTSTDTQYF	TGTGCCAGCAGCTTATTCACCAGCACAGATACGCAGTATTTT
.	.	TRBJ1-1	TRBV11-2	CASSFPRIATPVDTEAFF	TGTGCCAGCAGCTTTCCCCGTATCGCAACCCCGGTGGACACTGAAGCTTTCTTT
.	few	TRBJ1-3	TRBV5-1	CASSPIPGDTIYF	TGCGCCAGCAGCCCCATCCCTGGGGACACCATATATTTT
TRBD1	.	TRBJ2-7	TRBV10-3	CAISESTGGSYEQYF	TGTGCCATCAGTGAGTCCACAGGGGGCAGCTACGAGCAGTACTTC
.	.	TRBJ2-2	TRBV7-3	CASSFGLGTGELFF	TGTGCCAGCAGCTTTGGCCTAGGGACCGGGGAGCTGTTTTTT
TRBD2	.	TRBJ2-1	TRBV5-1	CASSSLSGGPYNEQFF	TGCGCCAGCAGCTCCCTTAGCGGGGGGCCGTACAATGAGCAGTTCTTC
.	.	TRBJ1-2	TRBV27	CASSPRTAPRGYTF	TGTGCCAGCAGTCCACGGACGGCCCCGAGGGGCTACACCTTC
.	few	TRBJ1-5	TRBV18	CASSPNWNQPQHF	TGTGCCAGCTCACCAAACTGGAATCAGCCCCAGCATTTT
.	.	TRBJ2-3	TRBV20-1	CSARFGGGDTQYF	TGCAGTGCTAGATTCGGGGGCGGGGATACGCAGTATTTT
TRBD2	few	TRBJ2-7	TRBV7-9	CASSFSGNSYEQYF	TGTGCCAGCAGCTTTAGCGGGAACTCCTACGAGCAGTACTTC
TRBD1	.	TRBJ2-2	TRBV5-1	CASSRTGNTGELFF	TGCGCCAGCAGCAGGACAGGAAACACCGGGGAGCTGTTTTTT
.	.	TRBJ2-5	TRBV12-3/TRBV12-4	CASSYGVGSGETQYF	TGTGCCAGCAGTTACGGGGTCGGGTCTGGAGAGACCCAGTACTTC
.	.	TRBJ2-4	TRBV5-1	CASSSLTSRAKNIQYF	TGCGCCAGCAGCTCGTTAACTTCCAGGGCCAAAAACATTCAGTACTTC
.	.	TRBJ1-1	TRBV2	CASSERGLGTEAFF	TGTGCCAGCAGTGAGCGGGGTTTGGGCACTGAAGCTTTCTTT
.	few	TRBJ1-4	TRBV5-1	CASSLDRNYEKLFF	TGCGCCAGCAGCCTGGACAGAAACTATGAAAAACTGTTTTTT
.	.	TRBJ2-2	TRBV20-1	CSASPVNTGELFF	TGCAGTGCTAGCCCTGTTAACACCGGGGAGCTGTTTTTT
TRBD1	many	TRBJ2-3	TRBV3-1	CASSLTGQELTDTQYF	TGTGCCAGCAGCCTTACCGGACAGGAGCTCACAGATACGCAGTATTTT
.	.	TRBJ2-7	TRBV12-3/TRBV12-4	CASSLGLAHYEQYF	TGTGCCAGCAGTTTAGGGCTAGCTCACTACGAGCAGTACTTC
.	few	TRBJ2-7	TRBV20-1	CSAVGVVGGLEQYF	TGCAGTGCTGTAGGCGTTGTGGGGGGCCTCGAGCAGTACTTC
.	.	TRBJ2-1	TRBV7-9	CAREAGDEQFF	TGTGCCAGAGAAGCGGGCGATGAGCAGTTCTTC
.	few	TRBJ1-1	TRBV3-1	CASSPSTWATEAFF	TGTGCCAGCAGCCCCTCCACGTGGGCCACTGAAGCTTTCTTT
TRBD1	few	TRBJ2-3	TRBV29-1	CSVGTGSTDTQYF	TGCAGCGTTGGGACAGGGTCCACAGATACGCAGTATTTT
.	once	TRBJ1-1	TRBV11-2	CASSLDPVGGQAFF	TGTGCCAGCAGCTTAGATCCAGTGGGGGGCCAAGCTTTCTTT
TRBD2	.	TRBJ2-7	TRBV20-1	CSARGTSGRASYEQYF	TGCAGTGCTAGAGGGACTAGCGGGAGAGCCAGCTACGAGCAGTACTTC
.	few	TRBJ2-3	TRBV29-1	CSAPSDGADTQYF	TGCAGCGCCCCGTCCGACGGCGCAGATACGCAGTATTTT
.	.	TRBJ2-3	TRBV7-3	CASSLTPLDTQYF	TGTGCCAGCAGCTTAACTCCTTTGGATACGCAGTATTTT
.	.	TRBJ2-7	TRBV5-1	CASSPAPGSVYEQYF	TGCGCCAGCAGCCCGGCCCCAGGATCGGTATACGAGCAGTACTTC
TRBD1	few	TRBJ1-5	TRBV5-1	CASSSRGTGNKPQHF	TGCGCCAGCAGCTCGAGAGGGACAGGGAATAAGCCCCAGCATTTT
.	.	TRBJ1-1	TRBV7-2	CASSLAEGRTEAFF	TGTGCCAGCAGCTTAGCGGAGGGGCGCACTGAAGCTTTCTTT
TRBD2	many	TRBJ2-1	TRBV5-1	CASSPGGTSGRIEQFF	TGCGCCAGCAGCCCGGGGGGGACTAGCGGGAGGATTGAGCAGTTCTTC
TRBD2	.	TRBJ2-5	TRBV20-1	CSAPTGTTSGRAVETQYF	TGCAGTGCTCCGACAGGGACCACTAGCGGGAGGGCCGTTGAGACCCAGTACTTC
.	.	TRBJ1-1	TRBV24-1	CATSVGNTEAFF	TGTGCCACCAGTGTCGGGAACACTGAAGCTTTCTTT
TRBD1	few	TRBJ2-7	TRBV18	CASSPRTGPYEQYF	TGTGCCAGCTCACCCCGGACAGGACCGTACGAGCAGTACTTC